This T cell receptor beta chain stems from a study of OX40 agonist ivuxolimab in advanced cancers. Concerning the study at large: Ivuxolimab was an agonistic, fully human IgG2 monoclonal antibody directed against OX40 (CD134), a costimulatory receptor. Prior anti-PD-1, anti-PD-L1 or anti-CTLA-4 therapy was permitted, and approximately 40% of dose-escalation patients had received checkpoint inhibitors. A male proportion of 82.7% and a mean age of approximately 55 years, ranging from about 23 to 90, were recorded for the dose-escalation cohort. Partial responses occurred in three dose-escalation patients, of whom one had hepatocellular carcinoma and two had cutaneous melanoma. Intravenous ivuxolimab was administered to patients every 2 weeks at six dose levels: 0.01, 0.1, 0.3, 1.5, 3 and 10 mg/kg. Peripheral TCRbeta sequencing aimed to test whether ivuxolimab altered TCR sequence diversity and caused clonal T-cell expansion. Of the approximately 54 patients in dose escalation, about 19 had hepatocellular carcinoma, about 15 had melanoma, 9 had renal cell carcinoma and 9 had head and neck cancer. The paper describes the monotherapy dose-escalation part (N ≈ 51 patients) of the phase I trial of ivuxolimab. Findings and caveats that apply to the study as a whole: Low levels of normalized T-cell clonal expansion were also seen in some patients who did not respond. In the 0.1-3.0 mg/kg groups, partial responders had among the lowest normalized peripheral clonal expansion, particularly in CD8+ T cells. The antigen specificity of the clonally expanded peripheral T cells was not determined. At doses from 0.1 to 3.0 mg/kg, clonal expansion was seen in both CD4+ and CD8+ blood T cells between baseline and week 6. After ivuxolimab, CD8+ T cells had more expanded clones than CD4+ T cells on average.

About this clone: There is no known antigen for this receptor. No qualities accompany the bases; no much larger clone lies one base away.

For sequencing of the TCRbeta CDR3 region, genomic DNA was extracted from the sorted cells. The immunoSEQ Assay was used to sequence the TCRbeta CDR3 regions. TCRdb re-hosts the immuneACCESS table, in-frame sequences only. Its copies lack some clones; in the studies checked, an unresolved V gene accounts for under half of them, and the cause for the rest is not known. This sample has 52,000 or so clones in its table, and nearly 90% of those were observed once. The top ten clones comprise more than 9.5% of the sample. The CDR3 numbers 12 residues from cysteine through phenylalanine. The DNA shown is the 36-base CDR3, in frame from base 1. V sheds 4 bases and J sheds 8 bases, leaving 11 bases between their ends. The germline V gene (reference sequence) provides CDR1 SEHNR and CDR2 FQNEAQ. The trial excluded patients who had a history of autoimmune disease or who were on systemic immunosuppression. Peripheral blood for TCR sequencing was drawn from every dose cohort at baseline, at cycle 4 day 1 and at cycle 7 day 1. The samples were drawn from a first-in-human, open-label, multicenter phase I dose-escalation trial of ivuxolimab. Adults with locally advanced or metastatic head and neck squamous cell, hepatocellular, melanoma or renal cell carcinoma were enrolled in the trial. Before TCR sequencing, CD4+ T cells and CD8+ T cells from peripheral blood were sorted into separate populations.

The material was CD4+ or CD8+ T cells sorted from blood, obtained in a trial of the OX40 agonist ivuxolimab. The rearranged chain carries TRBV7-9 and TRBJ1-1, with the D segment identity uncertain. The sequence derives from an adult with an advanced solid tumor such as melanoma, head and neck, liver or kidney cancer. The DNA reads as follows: TGTGCCAGCAGCTCCCCCGGCGAGGAAGCTTTCTTT. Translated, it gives CASSSPGEEAFF.